The 23 T cell receptor beta chains reported below all come from one sample, sequenced in a study of cytomegalovirus exposure and HLA in healthy donors. The method was immunoSEQ multiplex PCR; TCRdb's version includes in-frame clones alone and lacks a portion of them. The table has 220,000 or so clones, over 70% seen once. The material sequenced was PBMCs. These receptors all stem from a woman aged 25 to 39 in good health and CMV-seropositive.

This clone was detected a few times. V and J are TRBV19 and TRBJ1-2; no definite D call. This CDR3 spans 13 amino acids. Germline CDR1 is LNHDA and CDR2 is SQIVND (reference sequence). The V end was cut by 3 bases, the J end by 0 bases, with 5 bases between. The CDR3, as DNA: TGTGCCAGTAGTATCTCGTCTAACTATGGCTACACCTTC. Protein: CASSISSNYGYTF.

This chain links TRBV10-3 with TRBJ2-7; 13 positions agree with TRBD2. The germline gives CDR1 ENHRY, CDR2 SYGVKD. V lost 3 bases and J lost 5; bases outside the gene matches: 4. This CDR3 contains 15 residues. The CDR3 DNA reads as TGTGCCATCAGTGAACTAGCGGGAGGGCCCCACGAGCAGTACTTC. Protein: CAISELAGGPHEQYF.

The rearrangement joins TRBV27 to TRBJ1-2; no definite D call. This CDR3 contains 13 residues. Trimming left V 1 base short and J 4 bases short, with 7 bases between. Looked up from germline, CDR1 is MNHEY and CDR2 is SMNVEV (reference sequence). The CDR3 DNA reads TGTGCCAGCAGTTTATTCAGCGGCTATGGCTACACCTTC. Its translation is CASSLFSGYGYTF.

V is TRBV6-5 and J is TRBJ1-2; 8 positions agree with TRBD1. CDR1 and CDR2 from the germline V gene are MNHEY and SVGAGI. This CDR3 has 16 residues. V shed 3 bases and J 0 bases; nucleotides not matched to a gene: 6. The CDR3 nucleotides read TGTGCCAGCAGTTATGCGACAGGGGCCACTAACTATGGCTACACCTTC. Amino acid sequence: CASSYATGATNYGYTF.

The chain couples TRBV6-5 to TRBJ1-2, with D hard to call. Trimming took 2 bases from V and 7 from J, leaving 11 bases between them. CDR1 and CDR2 (germline): MNHEY, SVGAGI. The CDR3 is made up of 13 amino acids. CDR3 sequence: CASSYEPDLGYTF. As DNA, the CDR3 is TGTGCCAGCAGTTACGAACCAGACCTTGGCTACACCTTC.

The chain uses TRBV18 and TRBJ1-1, with 10 bases aligning to TRBD1. The V gene end was trimmed by 6 bases and the J gene end by 5 bases; junction bases not matched to a gene: 6. Germline assignment: CDR1 KGHSH and CDR2 LQKENI. This CDR3 comprises 14 residues. The CDR3 DNA reads TGTGCCAGCTCCACGGGACAGGGGTCTACTGAAGCTTTCTTT. It codes for CASSTGQGSTEAFF.

This rearrangement joins TRBV6-5 to TRBJ2-7; the D gene is possibly TRBD2 (6 bases). This CDR3 comprises 14 residues. The germline V and J ends were trimmed by 6 bases and 0 bases, with 12 bases remaining between them. The germline CDR1 and CDR2 sequences are MNHEY and SVGAGI. This CDR3 reads CASSPPGGSYEQYF. CDR3 DNA: TGTGCCAGCAGCCCCCCCGGGGGCTCCTACGAGCAGTACTTC.

J is TRBJ2-7 and V is TRBV29-1, with unresolved D. The CDR3 loop spans 11 amino acids. Germline V gene data show CDR1 as SQVTM and CDR2 as ANQGSEA. V lost 4 bases, J lost 6 bases, and 10 bases lay in between. The CDR3 sequence: CSVVGSGEQYF. CDR3 nucleotide sequence: TGCAGCGTTGTAGGATCGGGCGAGCAGTACTTC.

This chain links TRBV9 with TRBJ1-2, with 7 bases matching TRBD1. Unmatched junction bases numbered 14, after V lost 5 bases and J lost 1 base. Germline values: CDR1 SGDLS, CDR2 YYNGEE. The CDR3 runs 17 residues. CDR3 DNA sequence: TGTGCCAGCAGGGACCATACCGGGACAGCAATTAACTATGGCTACACCTTC. It codes for CASRDHTGTAINYGYTF. Full variable domain (missing parts from reference TRBV9 and TRBJ1-2): DSGVTQTPKHLITATGQRVTLRCSPRSGDLSVYWYQQSLDQGLQFLIQYYNGEERAKGNILERFSAQQFPDLHSELNLSSLELGDSALYFCASRDHTGTAINYGYTFGSGTRLTVV.

J is TRBJ2-7 and V is TRBV6-5; 7 bases match TRBD2. CDR1 is MNHEY and CDR2 is SVGAGI in the germline V gene. The CDR3 length is 15 residues. After removal of 2 bases from V and 3 bases from J, the junction contained 7 bases not matched to a gene. Here the CDR3 DNA reads TGTGCCAGCAGTTACGGGCCGGGGGGATACTACGAGCAGTACTTC. As protein: CASSYGPGGYYEQYF.

This clone showed up just a few times. J is TRBJ2-3 and V is TRBV4-2; tentative D call: TRBD2 (5 bases). There are 15 residues in the CDR3. CDR1 is LGHNA and CDR2 is YNFKEQ in the germline V gene. Trimming cost V 2 bases and J 6 bases, with 15 bases left between them. The CDR3 region has the DNA TGTGCCAGCAGCCAAAGGTGGTCCGGGGAGGATACGCAGTATTTT. Amino acids: CASSQRWSGEDTQYF.

A single count supports this clone. The rearrangement joins TRBV7-8 to TRBJ2-3; 9 bases line up with TRBD2. Germline V gene sequence: CDR1 SGHVS, CDR2 FQNEAQ. Trimming cost V 1 base and J 2 bases; bases outside gene matches: 7. The CDR3 has 17 residues. The CDR3 DNA is TGTGCCAGCAGCTTAGTTGGCGGGAGGGGTTTCACAGATACGCAGTATTTT. Protein sequence: CASSLVGGRGFTDTQYF.

The sample holds a few counts of this clone. Other DNA sequences in the same sample also yield this CDR3. V is TRBV5-1 and J is TRBJ2-3; maybe TRBD2 (5 bases). Germline V CDR1 and CDR2: SGHRS, YFSETQ. Trimming stripped 1 base from V and 2 bases from J, with 8 bases between. The CDR3 extends over 14 amino acids. CDR3 nucleotides: TGCGCCAGCAGCTTGACTAGTCCCACAGATACGCAGTATTTT. Its translation: CASSLTSPTDTQYF.

The chain employs TRBV10-3 and TRBJ1-2; TRBD1 matches 9 bases. Trimming cost V 10 bases and J 7 bases; bases outside gene matches: 10. The V gene's germline CDR1 is ENHRY and CDR2 SYGVKD. The CDR3 totals 13 residues. The chain's CDR3 is CASTRDRDSGYTF. CDR3 coding DNA: TGTGCCAGCACCCGGGACAGGGATTCTGGCTACACCTTC.

This clone was recorded only once. V gene TRBV27 combines with J gene TRBJ1-1, with D uncertain. The CDR3 loop spans 13 amino acids. Trimming stripped 1 base from V and 1 base from J, with 4 bases between. The germline gives CDR1 MNHEY, CDR2 SMNVEV (reference sequence). The CDR3 spells CASSLLGNTEAFF. The CDR3 bases are TGTGCCAGCAGTTTATTGGGGAACACTGAAGCTTTCTTT.

This rearrangement joins TRBV6-6 to TRBJ2-2; D is uncertain. The CDR3 consists of 12 residues. V dropped 7 bases and J dropped 6 bases, with 9 bases sitting between them. Germline V gene lookup returns CDR1 MNHNY and CDR2 SVGAGI (reference sequence). CDR3 sequence (DNA): TGTGCCAGCAATATAGGCCCCGGGGAGCTGTTTTTT. Translation gives CASNIGPGELFF.

This chain links TRBV6-6 with TRBJ1-4, with D hard to call. There are 14 residues in the CDR3. V lost 7 bases, J lost 5 bases, and 14 bases lay in between. Per germline, CDR1 MNHNY and CDR2 SVGAGI (reference sequence). CDR3 amino acids: CASNTVRSNEKLFF. In nucleotides, the CDR3 is TGTGCCAGCAATACAGTCCGGTCAAATGAAAAACTGTTTTTT.

V gene TRBV16 combines with J gene TRBJ2-2, with TRBD2 matching 9 bases. V was clipped by 4 bases and J by 4 bases; unmatched bases: 7. Germline-derived CDR1 and CDR2 are KGHSY and FQNENV. This CDR3 spans 16 amino acids. CDR3 loop: CASSPVAGDFTGELFF. CDR3 sequence (DNA): TGTGCCAGCAGCCCTGTAGCGGGAGATTTCACCGGGGAGCTGTTTTTT.

The J gene is TRBJ2-7, the V gene TRBV10-1; D is possibly TRBD1 or TRBD2 (5 bases each). V lost 4 bases, J lost 3 bases, and 19 bases lay in between. The V gene's germline CDR1 is WNHNN and CDR2 SYGVQD (reference sequence). This CDR3 is 16 amino acids long. The CDR3 sequence: CASSGRSGTDFYEQYF. In nucleotides, the CDR3 is TGCGCCAGCAGTGGAAGATCCGGGACCGACTTCTACGAGCAGTACTTC.

The rearrangement joins TRBV28 to TRBJ1-1; D unresolved. The V and J ends lost 1 base and 1 base respectively, with 7 bases between them. The CDR3 consists of 14 residues. CDR1 is MDHEN and CDR2 is SYDVKM in the germline V gene. Here the CDR3 reads CASSLLPENTEAFF. The DNA for the CDR3 is TGTGCCAGCAGTTTATTACCAGAGAACACTGAAGCTTTCTTT. The whole variable domain, filled in from reference TRBV28 and TRBJ1-1, reads DVKVTQSSRYLVKRTGEKVFLECVQDMDHENMFWYRQDPGLGLRLIYFSYDVKMKEKGDIPEGYSVSREKKERFSLILESASTNQTSMYLCASSLLPENTEAFFGQGTRLTVV.

The J gene is TRBJ1-4, the V gene TRBV5-1, with TRBD1 as a possible D gene (5 bases). The CDR3 contains 15 residues. Trimming took 5 bases from V and 3 from J, leaving 14 bases between them. The germline V gene encodes CDR1 SGHRS and CDR2 YFSETQ. The CDR3 region has the DNA TGCGCCAGCAGTTTCGAGGGGCGCGCTAATGAAAAACTGTTTTTT. Its translation: CASSFEGRANEKLFF.

CDR3 in amino acids: CASSRVGQGVEQYF. CDR3 coding DNA: TGTGCCAGCAGTAGAGTTGGACAGGGGGTCGAGCAGTACTTC. The V call is TRBV11-1, the J call TRBJ2-7; 10 positions agree with TRBD1. Germline values: CDR1 SGHAT, CDR2 FQDESV (reference sequence). The CDR3 is made up of 14 amino acids. The J segment lost 6 bases and the V segment lost 6 bases, leaving 8 bases of the junction unmatched.

This clone was recorded a few times. The chain has TRBV5-1 and TRBJ1-3; D gene uncertain. The CDR3 has 16 amino acids. Looked up from germline, CDR1 is SGHRS and CDR2 is YFSETQ. V shed 0 bases and J shed 0 bases, with 10 bases lying between them. The DNA for the CDR3 is TGCGCCAGCAGCTTGGGCCAAACCTCCTCTGGAAACACCATATATTTT. It specifies CASSLGQTSSGNTIYF.